A selection of T cell receptor beta chains follows, all from one sample in a study of CDR3 diversity in severe acne. TCRdb processed the PCR reads anew with MiXCR; each CDR3 protein has one entry. The top ten clones hold around a tenth of a sample with about 90,000 distinct CDR3 sequences, approximately 54% of them seen once. The sample was blood. The receptors were gathered from a male donor with severe acne vulgaris. Each CDR3 is given with its conserved first and last residue. The order of the fields is J gene, D gene, V gene, clone size, CDR3 protein, CDR3 DNA. A D gene is named only where the DNA matches it firmly. Clone size is given for some rows only: seen once, a few or many times, or a class if the clone is expanded.

>TRBJ1-2|.|TRBV20-1|.
CRVASGRSRVYGYTF
TGCAGAGTGGCTAGCGGCAGGTCAAGGGTCTATGGCTACACCTTC
>TRBJ1-1|.|TRBV11-3|.
CASSLHLNTEAFF
TGTGCCAGCAGCCTCCACCTGAACACTGAAGCTTTCTTT
>TRBJ2-6|.|TRBV7-2|.
CASSPTGSGANVLTF
TGTGCCAGCAGCCCTACAGGGTCTGGGGCCAACGTCCTGACTTTC
>TRBJ1-2|.|TRBV10-3|.
CASRAGLSDNYGGYTF
TGTGCCAGCAGGGCCGGCTTGTCAGATAACTATGGTGGCTACACCTTC
>TRBJ2-2|.|TRBV24-1|.
CATSTVQGFGELFF
TGTGCCACATCTACCGTACAGGGTTTCGGGGAGCTGTTTTTT
>TRBJ2-2|.|TRBV24-1|medium-sized
CATSSLTGELFF
TGTGCCACCAGTAGTCTAACCGGGGAGCTGTTTTTT
>TRBJ2-7|.|TRBV24-1|.
CATRTEPRDPVLRARQYF
.
>TRBJ2-7|TRBD1|TRBV2|.
CASSYARTGVYEQYF
TGTGCCAGCAGTTACGCCAGGACAGGGGTCTACGAGCAGTACTTC
>TRBJ2-2|TRBD1|TRBV6-2/TRBV6-3|few
CASSYSWTGAGELFF
TGTGCCAGCAGTTACTCGTGGACAGGGGCCGGGGAGCTGTTTTTT
>TRBJ2-3|TRBD2|TRBV20-1|many
CSASTSGRFPDTQYF
TGCAGTGCTAGCACTAGCGGGAGATTCCCAGATACGCAGTATTTT
>TRBJ2-5|.|TRBV24-1|many
CATSDFSGETQYF
TGTGCCACCAGTGATTTCTCCGGGGAGACCCAGTACTTC
>TRBJ2-7|TRBD1|TRBV5-4|many
CASSSLSGRTGPYEQYF
TGTGCCAGCAGCTCCTTATCTGGCAGGACAGGGCCCTACGAGCAGTACTTC
>TRBJ2-7|TRBD2|TRBV20-1|.
CSARGTSGGYEQYF
TGCAGTGCTAGAGGGACTAGCGGGGGGTACGAGCAGTACTTC
>TRBJ2-1|TRBD2|TRBV4-1|.
CASSQEPSGSREQFF
TGCGCCAGCAGCCAAGAGCCTAGCGGGAGTCGTGAGCAGTTCTTC
>TRBJ2-6|.|TRBV25-1|.
CASSYPRDGASGANVLTF
TGTGCCAGCAGTTACCCGCGTGACGGGGCCTCTGGGGCCAACGTCCTGACTTTC
>TRBJ2-2|.|TRBV6-6|few
CASDGGRVGGELFF
TGTGCCAGCGACGGGGGGCGCGTTGGCGGGGAGCTGTTTTTT
>TRBJ1-3|.|TRBV7-2|.
CASSLVAQVPSSGNTIYF
TGTGCCAGCAGCTTAGTGGCTCAGGTACCCTCGTCTGGAAACACCATATATTTT
>TRBJ2-3|.|TRBV4-2|.
CASSQLGADTQYF
TGTGCCAGCAGCCAACTTGGCGCAGATACGCAGTATTTT
>TRBJ1-1|TRBD1|TRBV28|.
CASSRGQGTEAFF
TGTGCCAGCAGCCGAGGACAGGGCACTGAAGCTTTCTTT
>TRBJ2-5|TRBD2|TRBV2|once
CASSGRTSPQETQYF
TGTGCCAGCAGTGGTAGGACTAGCCCCCAGGAGACCCAGTACTTC
>TRBJ2-6|.|TRBV7-9|few
CASSSLASGANVLTF
TGTGCCAGCAGCTCCCTGGCCTCTGGGGCCAACGTCCTGACTTTC
>TRBJ2-4|.|TRBV5-4|.
CASSSPEGNIQYF
TGTGCCAGCAGCTCGCCGGAGGGAAACATTCAGTACTTC
>TRBJ1-1|TRBD1|TRBV5-1|many
CASSSLTGGTEAFF
TGCGCCAGCAGCTCTCTTACAGGGGGCACTGAAGCTTTCTTT
>TRBJ2-6|.|TRBV10-3|.
CAISDVDGGANVLTF
TGTGCCATCAGTGATGTGGACGGCGGGGCCAACGTCCTGACTTTC
>TRBJ1-2|TRBD1|TRBV7-9|.
CASSQQGASYGYTF
TGTGCCAGCAGTCAACAGGGGGCATCCTATGGCTACACCTTC
>TRBJ2-7|TRBD2|TRBV7-2|many
CASSRSGAGNFYEQYF
TGTGCCAGCAGCCGGAGCGGGGCGGGTAATTTCTACGAGCAGTACTTC
>TRBJ2-7|TRBD1|TRBV25-1|.
CASSEPGFYGQGDEQYF
TGTGCCAGCAGCGAACCCGGCTTTTACGGACAGGGTGACGAGCAGTACTTC
>TRBJ1-4|.|TRBV29-1|many
CSVGGGRTNEKLFF
TGCAGCGTTGGTGGGGGAAGGACTAATGAAAAACTGTTTTTT
>TRBJ2-7|.|TRBV10-3|once
CAIEGGVYEQYF
TGTGCCATCGAGGGGGGAGTCTACGAGCAGTACTTC
>TRBJ1-1|TRBD1|TRBV24-1|many
CATRDRGGGTEAFF
TGTGCCACCAGAGACAGGGGTGGTGGCACTGAAGCTTTCTTT
>TRBJ2-5|.|TRBV12-3/TRBV12-4|.
CASSLELAAQETQYF
TGTGCCAGCAGCTTAGAGCTGGCAGCGCAAGAGACCCAGTACTTC
>TRBJ1-2|.|TRBV3-1|.
CASSQEGFSYGYTF
TGTGCCAGCAGCCAAGAGGGTTTCAGCTATGGCTACACCTTC
>TRBJ2-5|TRBD2|TRBV2|many
CASSEGFMGGQSETQYF
TGTGCCAGCAGTGAAGGGTTTATGGGAGGGCAGTCGGAGACCCAGTACTTC
>TRBJ1-2|.|TRBV13|once
CASSFGGVLGCTF
TGTGCCAGCAGCTTCGGAGGGGTCCTTGGCTGCACCTTC
>TRBJ1-6|TRBD1|TRBV15|.
CATSLQGGNSPLHF
TGTGCCACCAGCCTACAGGGGGGTAATTCACCCCTCCACTTT
>TRBJ2-1|TRBD2|TRBV29-1|.
CTGGLMNEQFF
TGCACGGGAGGGCTTATGAATGAGCAGTTCTTC
>TRBJ2-5|TRBD2|TRBV20-1|once
CSAKTSGRKETQYF
TGCAGTGCTAAGACTAGCGGGCGGAAAGAGACCCAGTACTTC
>TRBJ2-6|.|TRBV5-1|.
CASSLAHSDGNTEAF
TGCGCCAGCAGCTTGGCCCACAGTGACGGCAACACTGAAGCTTTC
>TRBJ2-7|.|TRBV11-2|.
CASNNPGVSSYEQYF
TGTGCCAGCAACAACCCTGGGGTGAGCTCCTACGAGCAGTACTTC
>TRBJ2-5|.|TRBV5-4|.
CASSPDPSGTQYF
TGTGCCAGCAGCCCCGACCCCTCGGGGACCCAGTACTTC
>TRBJ1-1|.|TRBV20-1|many
CSARGGGEAFF
TGCAGTGCCAGGGGTGGGGGAGAAGCTTTCTTT
>TRBJ2-7|TRBD2|TRBV20-1|.
CSARSLAGAPYEQYF
TGCAGTGCCCGCTCGCTAGCGGGAGCCCCCTACGAGCAGTACTTC
>TRBJ2-1|.|TRBV19|medium-sized
CATVGQITDYNEQFF
TGTGCCACCGTCGGACAGATTACAGACTACAATGAGCAGTTCTTC
>TRBJ2-3|TRBD2|TRBV10-3|many
CAISEPAGERTDTQYF
TGTGCCATCAGTGAACCAGCGGGAGAACGCACAGATACGCAGTATTTT
>TRBJ1-1|.|TRBV19|many
CASSIGQSLGTEAFF
TGTGCCAGTAGTATAGGACAGTCCCTGGGAACTGAAGCTTTCTTT